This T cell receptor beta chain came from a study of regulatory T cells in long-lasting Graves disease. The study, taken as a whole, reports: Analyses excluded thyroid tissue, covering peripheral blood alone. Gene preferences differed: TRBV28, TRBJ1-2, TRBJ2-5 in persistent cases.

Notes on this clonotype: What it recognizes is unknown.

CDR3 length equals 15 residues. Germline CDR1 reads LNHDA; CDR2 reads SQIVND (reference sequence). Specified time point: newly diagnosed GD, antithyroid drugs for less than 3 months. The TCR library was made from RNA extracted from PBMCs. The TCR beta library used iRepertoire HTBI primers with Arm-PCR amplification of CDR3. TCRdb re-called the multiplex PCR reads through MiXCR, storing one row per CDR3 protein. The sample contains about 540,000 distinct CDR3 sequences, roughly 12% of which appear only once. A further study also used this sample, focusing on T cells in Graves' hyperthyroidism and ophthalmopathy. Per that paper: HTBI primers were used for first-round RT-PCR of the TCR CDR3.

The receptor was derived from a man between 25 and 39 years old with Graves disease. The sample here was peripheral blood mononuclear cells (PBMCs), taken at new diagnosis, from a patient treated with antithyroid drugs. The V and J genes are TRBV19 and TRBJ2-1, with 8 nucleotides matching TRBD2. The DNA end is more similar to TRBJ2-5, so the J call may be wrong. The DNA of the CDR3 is TGTGCCAGCCGTCCCGGGACTAGATATCGAGAGACCCAGTACTTC. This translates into CASRPGTRYRETQYF.